This is a list of T cell receptor beta chains from one sample in a study of blood T cells in healthy people across ages. One entry per CDR3 protein, called by TCRdb with MiXCR from the 5' RACE reads. The sample gives 550,000 to 650,000 distinct CDR3 sequences, around 27% of which show up once; approximately 4% is in the top ten. The data also belong to a second study, concerning T cells of mothers and their children.

Source material: blood. The receptor set was obtained from a boy between 2 and 15 years old in good health. Each CDR3 is given without its conserved first and last residue.

v_gene: TRBV7-9
CDR3aa: ASSLGGGQGLYGYT

v_gene: TRBV29-1
CDR3aa: SVGTERGTQY

v_gene: TRBV5-1
CDR3aa: ASSLGGGSVYEQY

v_gene: TRBV30
CDR3aa: ACRDRNKYGYT

v_gene: TRBV5-1
CDR3aa: ASSMRDGEETQY

v_gene: TRBV7-2
CDR3aa: ASSPGQGENYGYT

v_gene: TRBV12-3/TRBV12-4
CDR3aa: ASSWQGGSIQY

v_gene: TRBV7-2
CDR3aa: ASSFDGSNEQF

v_gene: TRBV15
CDR3aa: ATSRDLGQGARSSNGYT

v_gene: TRBV18
CDR3aa: ASSPWGTSGPEQF

v_gene: TRBV28
CDR3aa: ASSLFYEGGRQF

v_gene: TRBV2
CDR3aa: ASSAYTGGSRDGYT

v_gene: TRBV5-1
CDR3aa: ASSPGLGRDTQY

v_gene: TRBV19
CDR3aa: ASSIGSRGQDQPQH

v_gene: TRBV29-1
CDR3aa: SAGQEAF

v_gene: TRBV29-1
CDR3aa: SVGNRGRETQY

v_gene: TRBV5-8
CDR3aa: ASSPRAGQETQY

v_gene: TRBV9
CDR3aa: ASRSGASGTGELF

v_gene: TRBV10-2
CDR3aa: ATGLADYYEQY

v_gene: TRBV7-2
CDR3aa: ASRVDSPLTDTQY

v_gene: TRBV13
CDR3aa: ASSLVRQGTKNIQY

v_gene: TRBV20-1
CDR3aa: SARPTGTSLSEQY

v_gene: TRBV7-9
CDR3aa: ASSSYTRSYEQY

v_gene: TRBV7-9
CDR3aa: ASTGPGSGANVLT

v_gene: TRBV20-1
CDR3aa: SAVTSGLPTDTQY

v_gene: TRBV12-3/TRBV12-4
CDR3aa: ASSFVGARDEKLF

v_gene: TRBV5-4
CDR3aa: ASSLGSRGAGANVLT

v_gene: TRBV15
CDR3aa: ATSAGVDEKLF

v_gene: TRBV6-5
CDR3aa: ASSRGTDSYEQY

v_gene: TRBV18
CDR3aa: ASSPAGTSAF

v_gene: TRBV12-3/TRBV12-4
CDR3aa: ASSPGTGTEGRRKNIQY

v_gene: TRBV9
CDR3aa: ASSVGWPPNEQF

v_gene: TRBV7-2
CDR3aa: ASSSHRGSYEQY

v_gene: TRBV20-1
CDR3aa: SARERTGYEQY

v_gene: TRBV10-3
CDR3aa: AISGDRNIQY

v_gene: TRBV12-5
CDR3aa: ASGLSGHLYEQY

v_gene: TRBV9
CDR3aa: ASSVAEPGTQY

v_gene: TRBV5-1
CDR3aa: ASSLATRDEQY

v_gene: TRBV10-3
CDR3aa: AISASNNEQF

v_gene: TRBV6-5
CDR3aa: ASSFRDRETQY

v_gene: TRBV7-8
CDR3aa: AGSFDRGETQY

v_gene: TRBV10-3
CDR3aa: AISDTGQGYEQY

v_gene: TRBV9
CDR3aa: ASSVGGMVTRSTGELF

v_gene: TRBV10-3
CDR3aa: AISGPGQGDNEQF

v_gene: TRBV29-1
CDR3aa: SVEEDRGNGANVLT

v_gene: TRBV9
CDR3aa: ASSVSGGVADTQY

v_gene: TRBV20-1
CDR3aa: SARGRAATNEKLF

v_gene: TRBV12-3/TRBV12-4
CDR3aa: ASRMTGYAEAF

v_gene: TRBV3-1
CDR3aa: ASSQEFGEQF

v_gene: TRBV12-3/TRBV12-4
CDR3aa: ASRGLAGPYEQY

v_gene: TRBV7-2
CDR3aa: ASSTRRIVYSGANVLT

v_gene: TRBV9
CDR3aa: ASSRPGASLSSYEQY

v_gene: TRBV15
CDR3aa: ATSGGPEAVAGTGELF